This T cell receptor beta chain originates from a study of blood T cell repertoires in COVID-19. CDR3 length equals 13 residues. V gave up 3 bases and J gave up 10 bases; unmatched junction bases: 6. Measured with immunoSEQ multiplex PCR; TCRdb has only the in-frame clones, and not every one. The sample lists 120,000 or so clones; over 75% were seen once. Sequenced sample: peripheral blood. The chain links TRBV12-3 or TRBV12-4 to TRBJ1-2, with TRBD1 matching over 9 bases. This receptor was obtained from a woman aged 60-75 years with acute or convalescent COVID-19. The CDR3 DNA reads as TGTGCCAGCAGTTTCCCGACAGGGGGAGACTACACCTTC. Its protein product is CASSFPTGGDYTF.